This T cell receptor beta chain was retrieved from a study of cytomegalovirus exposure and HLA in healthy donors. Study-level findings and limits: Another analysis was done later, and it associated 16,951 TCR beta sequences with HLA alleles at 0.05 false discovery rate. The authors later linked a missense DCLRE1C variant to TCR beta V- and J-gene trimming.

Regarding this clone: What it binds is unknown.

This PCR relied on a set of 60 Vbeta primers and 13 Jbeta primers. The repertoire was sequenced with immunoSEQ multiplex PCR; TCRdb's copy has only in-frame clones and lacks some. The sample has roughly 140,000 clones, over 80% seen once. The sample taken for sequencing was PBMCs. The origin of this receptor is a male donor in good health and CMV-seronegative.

The CDR3 here is CAISDMTAHGGQETQYF. DNA of the CDR3: TGTGCCATCAGTGATATGACAGCCCACGGAGGGCAAGAGACCCAGTACTTC. V gene TRBV10-3 combines with J gene TRBJ2-5, with D possibly TRBD2 on 6 matching bases. CDR3 length: 17 amino acids. V dropped 3 bases and J dropped 2 bases, with 19 bases sitting between them. Germline V gives CDR1 ENHRY, CDR2 SYGVKD.